This TCR beta chain was profiled in a study of CD8 T cells in ankylosing spondylitis. The germline V gene encodes CDR1 DFQATT and CDR2 SNEGSKA (reference sequence). The V end was cut by 0 bases, the J end by 0 bases, with 15 bases between. The CDR3 is 16 residues long. TCRdb called the 5' RACE reads again in MiXCR, with one record for every CDR3 protein. The table records 300,000 to 400,000 distinct CDR3 sequences, 11% of them present only once. This sequence originates from a female donor with ankylosing spondylitis or in good health (not recorded which). The rearrangement joins TRBV20-1 to TRBJ2-7; perhaps TRBD1 as D (5 bases). Source material: blood, either unsorted or a sorted T cell fraction (not recorded which). The CDR3 nucleotides are TGCAGTGCTAGAGAACCCCGACAGCTGAGCTCCTACGAGCAGTACTTC. The encoded protein is CSAREPRQLSSYEQYF.